The rows below give T cell receptor beta chains drawn from one sample of a study of T cells in Graves' hyperthyroidism and ophthalmopathy. One entry per CDR3 protein, called by TCRdb with MiXCR from the multiplex PCR reads. The data contain approximately 640,000 distinct CDR3 sequences, around 15% of them singletons. Material for sequencing was blood. These receptors all stem from a man aged 50 to 60 with Graves' hyperthyroidism. CDR3s include the opening cysteine and the closing phenylalanine or tryptophan. Fields, in order: V gene, D gene, clone size, J gene, CDR3 protein, CDR3 DNA. A D gene is named only where the DNA matches it firmly. Clone size appears in some rows only: once, few, many, or a class for an expanded clone.

TRBV6-5,NA,NA,TRBJ2-1,CASSYGGINEQFF,TGTGCCAGCAGTTACGGCGGGATCAACGAGCAGTTCTTC
TRBV6-5,NA,few,TRBJ1-5,CASSYGVYSNQPQHF,TGTGCCAGCAGTTACGGGGTATATAGCAATCAGCCCCAGCATTTT
TRBV4-3,NA,many,TRBJ2-7,CASSQTVGNRNTYEQYF,TGCGCCAGCAGCCAGACCGTAGGGAATCGGAACACCTACGAGCAGTACTTC
TRBV13,TRBD1,many,TRBJ2-5,CASSLNRGQETQYF,TGTGCCAGCAGCTTAAACAGGGGCCAAGAGACCCAGTACTTC
TRBV7-2,NA,many,TRBJ2-3,CASSLGTYTDTQYF,TGTGCCAGCAGCTTAGGTACTTACACAGATACGCAGTATTTT
TRBV19,NA,NA,TRBJ2-7,CASSPLTGNRVYEQYF,TGTGCCAGTAGTCCGTTAACAGGGAATCGTGTTTACGAGCAGTACTTC
TRBV5-1,NA,few,TRBJ2-2,CASSLDLAYSGELFF,TGCGCCAGCAGCTTGGATCTCGCTTACTCCGGGGAGCTGTTTTTT
TRBV9,NA,NA,TRBJ2-2,CASSPRGGHTGELFF,TGTGCCAGCAGCCCTAGAGGGGGGCACACCGGGGAGCTGTTTTTT
TRBV11-2,NA,many,TRBJ1-4,CASTTTRDNEKLFF,TGTGCCAGCACCACGACAAGAGATAATGAAAAACTGTTTTTT
TRBV18,NA,many,TRBJ2-7,CASSPQEDEQYF,TGTGCCAGCTCACCACAGGAGGACGAGCAGTACTTC
TRBV7-9,NA,NA,TRBJ2-5,CASSLAREQETQYF,TGTGCCAGCAGCTTAGCACGAGAACAAGAGACCCAGTACTTC
TRBV2,TRBD1,many,TRBJ1-5,CASSSQGSPQPQHF,TGTGCCAGCAGCTCACAGGGGTCGCCTCAGCCCCAGCATTTT
TRBV12-3/TRBV12-4,TRBD1,many,TRBJ1-1,CASSHRTGDSTEAFF,TGTGCCAGCAGTCACCGGACAGGGGATTCCACTGAAGCTTTCTTT
TRBV30,NA,NA,TRBJ1-3,CAWSLRSGNTIYF,TGTGCCTGGAGTCTTAGGTCTGGAAACACCATATATTTT
TRBV12-3/TRBV12-4,NA,NA,TRBJ1-5,CASSFHTGNLDQPQHF,TGTGCCAGCAGTTTTCACACAGGGAATCTAGACCAGCCCCAGCATTTT